The next 3 T cell receptor beta chains were all read from a single sample in a study of technical replicates of blood from several donors. Libraries were prepared by immunoSEQ multiplex PCR; TCRdb keeps only in-frame clonotypes and omits some of them. The sample consists of about 81,000 clones, around 96% of them appearing once. Sequenced sample: T cells isolated from PBMCs. These receptors were obtained from a human donor in good health.

This sequence joins TRBV7-9 and TRBJ2-3, with D unresolved. V was shortened by 0 bases and J by 6 bases, with 7 bases between the two germline ends. This CDR3 region has 13 residues. From germline, CDR1 is SEHNR and CDR2 FQNEAQ (reference sequence). The CDR3 DNA sequence: TGTGCCAGCAGCTTAGCCGGAGCTGATACGCAGTATTTT. It is translated as CASSLAGADTQYF.

The rearrangement uses TRBV5-1 and TRBJ2-5; no clear D. CDR3 length equals 14 residues. The V and J ends lost 0 bases and 1 base respectively, with 7 bases between them. The germline V gene encodes CDR1 SGHRS and CDR2 YFSETQ. CDR3 region: CASSLGSVQETQYF. The CDR3 region has the DNA TGCGCCAGCAGCTTGGGGTCAGTCCAAGAGACCCAGTACTTC.

This rearrangement joins TRBV7-2 to TRBJ2-1; 9 nucleotides line up with TRBD2. The CDR3 covers 14 residues. Germline trimming cut 4 bases from V and 8 bases from J; bases unmatched to any gene: 6. Germline V gene data show CDR1 as SGHTA and CDR2 as FQGNSA. In DNA, the CDR3 is TGTGCCAGCAGCTGGGGACTAGCTGGGGATGAGCAGTTCTTC. It codes for CASSWGLAGDEQFF.